The 13 T cell receptor beta chains presented below share a single source sample, sequenced in a study of blood T cell repertoires in COVID-19. Using immunoSEQ multiplex PCR, the repertoire was profiled, and TCRdb retains in-frame clones only, with some absent. The top ten hold 8.1% of the sample, which has around 150,000 clones, around 80% seen once. The sequenced material came from peripheral blood. The receptors stem from a man aged 55 to 70 with acute or convalescent COVID-19.

V and J are TRBV24-1 and TRBJ2-1; no reliable D call. Trimming removed 4 bases at V and 5 bases at J, with 5 bases between. Germline CDR1 reads KGHDR; CDR2 reads SFDVKD. The CDR3 sequence is 12 residues long. CDR3 loop: CATSDLNNEQFF. The CDR3 DNA follows: TGTGCCACCAGTGACCTAAACAATGAGCAGTTCTTC.

The chain joins TRBV3-1 (or the pseudogene TRBV3-2) to TRBJ1-1, with a possible D match to TRBD1 (5 bases). Germline values: CDR1 LGHDT, CDR2 YNNKEL (reference sequence). This CDR3 is built from 14 residues. Trimming took 4 bases from V and 5 from J, leaving 14 bases between them. The CDR3 DNA reads as TGTGCCAGCAGCCCGCGGGGCCGTCGAACTGAAGCTTTCTTT. It codes for CASSPRGRRTEAFF.

J is TRBJ2-2 and V is TRBV4-3; TRBD2 matches at 10 bases. Losses at the gene ends were 1 base for V and 3 bases for J; bases not matched to a gene: 8. CDR1 and CDR2 (germline): LGHNA, YSLEER. The CDR3 consists of 18 residues. CDR3 sequence reads: CASSQGLAGAGDTGELFF. CDR3 DNA sequence: TGCGCCAGCAGCCAAGGTCTAGCGGGGGCCGGGGACACCGGGGAGCTGTTTTTT.

V is TRBV7-3 and J is TRBJ1-5; D might be TRBD1 (5 bases). The V gene's germline CDR1 is SGHTA and CDR2 FQGTGA. The CDR3 contains 18 residues. Trimming cost V 5 bases and J 0 bases, with 20 bases left between them. This CDR3 is CASSPYSWRGDSNQPQHF. The DNA for the CDR3 is TGTGCCAGCAGCCCATATTCGTGGAGGGGCGATAGCAATCAGCCCCAGCATTTT. The full variable domain, in which reference TRBV7-3 and TRBJ1-5 provide the parts outside the CDR3, is GAGVSQTPSNKVTEKGKYVELRCDPISGHTALYWYRQSLGQGPEFLIYFQGTGAADDSGLPNDRFFAVRPEGSVSTLKIQRTERGDSAVYLCASSPYSWRGDSNQPQHFGDGTRLSIL.

V is TRBV3-1 (or the pseudogene TRBV3-2) and J is TRBJ2-1, with a weak D call TRBD2 (5 bases). Trimming cost V 2 bases and J 10 bases, with 15 bases left between them. The CDR3 consists of 14 residues. The germline CDR1 and CDR2 sequences are LGHDT and YNNKEL (reference sequence). This chain's CDR3 is CASSQLALAREQFF. The CDR3 bases are TGTGCCAGCAGCCAACTGGCGCTAGCTCGGGAGCAGTTCTTC.

In nucleotides, the CDR3 is TGTGCCAGCAGAGTAACAGGGTTTGGGGCCAACGTCCTGACTTTC. Translated: CASRVTGFGANVLTF. The chain is built from TRBV28 and TRBJ2-6, with D perhaps TRBD1 (6 bases). Germline CDR1 is MDHEN and CDR2 is SYDVKM. The CDR3 spans 15 residues. Trimming removed 6 bases at V and 3 bases at J, with 12 bases between. Looking up the rest from reference TRBV28 and TRBJ2-6 gives the full variable domain: DVKVTQSSRYLVKRTGEKVFLECVQDMDHENMFWYRQDPGLGLRLIYFSYDVKMKEKGDIPEGYSVSREKKERFSLILESASTNQTSMYLCASRVTGFGANVLTFGAGSRLTVL.

The chain combines TRBV5-6 with TRBJ2-5; D perhaps matches TRBD2 (5 bases). The CDR3 consists of 16 residues. Germline V gives CDR1 SGHDT, CDR2 YYEEEE. V lost 0 bases, J lost 3 bases, and 15 bases lay in between. In DNA, the CDR3 is TGTGCCAGCAGCTTGGAAGTGGGGAGACATAAAGAGACCCAGTACTTC. Translation: CASSLEVGRHKETQYF.

This rearrangement joins TRBV6-2 or TRBV6-3 to TRBJ1-5, with 7 positions matching TRBD1. Germline V gene sequence: CDR1 MNHEY, CDR2 SVGEGT. The CDR3 is 15 residues long. V shed 6 bases, J shed 5 bases, and the junction held 10 bases outside the gene matches. The CDR3 spells CASSSQLQGYQPQHF. The CDR3 nucleotides are TGTGCCAGCAGCTCACAATTACAGGGGTATCAGCCCCAGCATTTT.

For the CDR3, the DNA is TGTGCCAGCAGCTTAGGGGGACTAGCGGTGTACCAAGAGACCCAGTACTTC. Its protein product is CASSLGGLAVYQETQYF. The chain has TRBV7-2 and TRBJ2-5; 11 bases map to TRBD2. Germline V gives CDR1 SGHTA, CDR2 FQGNSA. After removal of 1 base from V and 0 bases from J, the junction contained 4 bases not matched to a gene. There are 17 residues in the CDR3.

The rearrangement uses TRBV30 and TRBJ2-1; D is unclear. CDR3 length equals 14 residues. Trimming cost V 0 bases and J 2 bases, with 8 bases left between them. The germline CDR1 and CDR2 sequences are GTSNPN and SVGIG (reference sequence). The CDR3 DNA reads as TGTGCCTGGAGTGTAGGCGGTACCTACAATGAGCAGTTCTTC. Translation gives CAWSVGGTYNEQFF.

The genes are TRBV30 and TRBJ1-6, with D maybe TRBD1 (5 bases). This CDR3 is 12 amino acids long. V lost 3 bases, J lost 10 bases, and 10 bases lay in between. Germline CDR1 is GTSNPN and CDR2 is SVGIG (reference sequence). The CDR3 DNA sequence: TGTGCCTGGAGGGGGGGGTACTCACCCCTCCACTTT. Protein: CAWRGGYSPLHF.

V usage is TRBV4-3 and J usage is TRBJ1-2; no firm D call. Germline V gene data show CDR1 as LGHNA and CDR2 as YSLEER. Trimming took off 0 bases at V and 4 bases at J, with 9 bases between the two ends. The CDR3 loop spans 14 amino acids. The CDR3 loop is CASSQETEGYGYTF. The CDR3 DNA reads as TGCGCCAGCAGCCAAGAGACGGAGGGCTATGGCTACACCTTC.

The chain recombines TRBV4-3 with TRBJ2-7, with 7 bases lining up with TRBD1. The CDR3 is 15 residues long. The J segment lost 6 bases and the V segment lost 0 bases, leaving 8 bases of the junction unmatched. The germline V gene encodes CDR1 LGHNA and CDR2 YSLEER. CDR3 DNA sequence: TGCGCCAGCAGCCAAGAGCGGACAGGCACCGCCGAGCAGTACTTC. Encoded protein: CASSQERTGTAEQYF.